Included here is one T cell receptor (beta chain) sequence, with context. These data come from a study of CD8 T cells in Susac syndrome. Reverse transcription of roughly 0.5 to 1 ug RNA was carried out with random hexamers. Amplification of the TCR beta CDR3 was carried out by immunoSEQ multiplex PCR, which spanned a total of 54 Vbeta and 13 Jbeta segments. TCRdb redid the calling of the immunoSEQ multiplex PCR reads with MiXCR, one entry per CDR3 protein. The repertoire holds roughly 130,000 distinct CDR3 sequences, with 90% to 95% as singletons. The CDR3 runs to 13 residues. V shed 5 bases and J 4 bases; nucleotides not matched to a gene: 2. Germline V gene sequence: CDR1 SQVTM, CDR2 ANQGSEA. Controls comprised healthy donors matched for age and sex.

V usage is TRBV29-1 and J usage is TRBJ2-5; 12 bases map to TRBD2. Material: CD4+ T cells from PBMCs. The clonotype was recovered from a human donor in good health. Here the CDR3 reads CSVPGLAGETQYF. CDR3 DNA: TGCAGCGTTCCGGGACTAGCGGGAGAGACCCAGTACTTC.